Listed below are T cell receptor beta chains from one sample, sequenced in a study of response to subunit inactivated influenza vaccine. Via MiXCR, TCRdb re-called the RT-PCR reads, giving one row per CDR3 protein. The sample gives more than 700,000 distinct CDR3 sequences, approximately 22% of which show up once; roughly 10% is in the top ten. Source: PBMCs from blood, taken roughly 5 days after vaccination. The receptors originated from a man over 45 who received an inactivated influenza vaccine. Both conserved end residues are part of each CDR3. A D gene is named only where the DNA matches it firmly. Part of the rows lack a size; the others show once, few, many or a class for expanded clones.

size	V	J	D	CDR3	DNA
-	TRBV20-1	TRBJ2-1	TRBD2	CSARVSSGGNYNEQFF	TGCAGTGCTAGAGTTTCCAGCGGGGGTAACTACAATGAGCAGTTCTTC
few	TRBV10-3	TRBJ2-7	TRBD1	CAISAQNRGQNEQYF	TGTGCCATCAGTGCTCAAAACAGGGGCCAGAACGAGCAGTACTTC
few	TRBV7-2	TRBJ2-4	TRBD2	CASSLALAGGQYF	TGTGCCAGCAGCTTAGCCCTAGCGGGGGGTCAGTACTTC
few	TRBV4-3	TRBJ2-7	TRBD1	CASSQWTGTAYEQYF	TGCGCCAGCAGCCAGTGGACAGGGACGGCCTACGAGCAGTACTTC
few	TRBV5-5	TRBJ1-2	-	CASSLAAGNYGYTF	TGTGCCAGCAGCTTGGCAGCAGGGAACTATGGCTACACCTTC
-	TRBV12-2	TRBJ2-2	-	CASRLADPANTGELFF	TGTGCAAGTCGCTTAGCGGACCCGGCGAACACCGGGGAGCTGTTTTTT
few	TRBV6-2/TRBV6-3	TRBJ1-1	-	CASSPYTGGYTEAFF	TGTGCCAGCAGCCCATACACAGGAGGATACACTGAAGCTTTCTTT
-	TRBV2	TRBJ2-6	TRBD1	CASAVGAGGKAAGANVLTF	TGTGCCAGCGCAGTCGGGGCAGGGGGAAAAGCGGCTGGGGCCAACGTCCTGACTTTC
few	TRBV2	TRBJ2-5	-	CASSESTQQETQYF	TGTGCCAGCAGTGAATCGACCCAGCAAGAGACCCAGTACTTC
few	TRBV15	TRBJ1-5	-	CATSRDIVGNQPQHF	TGTGCCACCAGCAGAGATATCGTCGGCAATCAGCCCCAGCATTTT
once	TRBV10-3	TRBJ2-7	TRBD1	CAIRARRGQGGSYEQYF	TGTGCCATCAGGGCCCGAAGGGGACAGGGAGGTTCTTACGAGCAGTACTTC
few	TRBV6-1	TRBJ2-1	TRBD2	CASTLSLGLAYNEQFF	TGTGCCAGCACCCTAAGTTTGGGACTAGCATACAATGAGCAGTTCTTC
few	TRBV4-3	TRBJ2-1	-	CASSQLRDPVPHEQFF	TGCGCCAGCAGCCAGCTCCGGGACCCCGTCCCCCATGAGCAGTTCTTC
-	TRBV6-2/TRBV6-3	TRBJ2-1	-	CASSYEGTAYNEQFF	TGTGCCAGCAGTTATGAGGGGACTGCCTACAATGAGCAGTTCTTC
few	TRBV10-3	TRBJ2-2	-	CAIRYAVGRGTGELFF	TGTGCCATCAGATACGCGGTGGGACGCGGCACCGGGGAGCTGTTTTTT
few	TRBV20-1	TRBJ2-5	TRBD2	CSARDSGVGLAGGETQYF	TGCAGTGCTAGAGACAGTGGGGTCGGACTAGCGGGGGGGGAGACCCAGTACTTC
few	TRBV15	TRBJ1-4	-	CATSRDIRVPNEKLFF	TGTGCCACCAGCAGAGATATCAGGGTACCTAATGAAAAACTGTTTTTT
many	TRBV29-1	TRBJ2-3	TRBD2	CSVELAGVF	TGCAGCGTTGAACTAGCGGGGGTCTTT
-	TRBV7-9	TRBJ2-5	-	CASSSSDRPQETQYF	TGTGCCAGCAGCTCCAGCGACAGACCCCAAGAGACCCAGTACTTC
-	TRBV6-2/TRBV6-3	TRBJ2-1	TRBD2	CASSRGLAGPNEQFF	TGTGCCAGCAGTCGGGGACTAGCGGGACCCAATGAGCAGTTCTTC
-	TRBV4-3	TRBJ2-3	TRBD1	CASSQTGVGPDTQYF	TGCGCCAGCAGCCAGACAGGGGTCGGGCCAGATACGCAGTATTTT
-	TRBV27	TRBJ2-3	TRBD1	CASSRRPGTGGAGSTDTQYF	TGTGCCAGCAGCCGACGACCCGGGACAGGGGGCGCAGGTAGCACAGATACGCAGTATTTT
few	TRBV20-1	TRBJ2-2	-	CSARDPRNTGELFF	TGCAGTGCTAGAGATCCCCGAAACACCGGGGAGCTGTTTTTT
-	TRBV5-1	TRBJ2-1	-	CASSLVLGGGEQFF	TGCGCCAGCAGCTTGGTATTGGGGGGAGGTGAGCAGTTCTTC
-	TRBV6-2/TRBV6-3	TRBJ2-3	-	CASSYSYRDPTDTQYF	TGTGCCAGCAGTTACTCTTACAGGGACCCCACAGATACGCAGTATTTT
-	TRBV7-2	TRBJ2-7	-	CASRHDSFSEQYF	TGTGCCAGCAGACACGACAGTTTCTCCGAGCAGTACTTC
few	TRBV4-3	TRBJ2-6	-	CASSQEWGFGANVLTF	TGCGCCAGCAGCCAAGAGTGGGGGTTTGGGGCCAACGTCCTGACTTTC
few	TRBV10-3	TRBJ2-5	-	CAISRDKETQYF	TGTGCCATCAGCCGGGACAAAGAGACCCAGTACTTC
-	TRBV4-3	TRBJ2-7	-	CASSQEPTGINEQYF	TGCGCCAGCAGCCAAGAGCCCACAGGGATAAACGAGCAGTACTTC
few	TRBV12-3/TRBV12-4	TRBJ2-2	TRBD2	CASKGLAPNTGELFF	TGTGCCAGCAAAGGACTAGCGCCGAACACCGGGGAGCTGTTTTTT
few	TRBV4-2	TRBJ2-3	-	CASSQDVEGNTQYF	TGTGCCAGCAGCCAAGATGTAGAAGGGAATACGCAGTATTTT
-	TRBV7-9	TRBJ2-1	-	CASSLAPFPEQFF	TGTGCCAGCAGCTTAGCGCCCTTCCCTGAGCAGTTCTTC